These 22 T cell receptor beta chains were all obtained from the same sample, sequenced in a study of blood T cell repertoires in COVID-19. Sequenced by immunoSEQ multiplex PCR; TCRdb stores in-frame clones only, minus some. The data contain a few hundred thousand clones, 90% of them singletons. Material for sequencing was PBMCs or T cells enriched from blood (not recorded which). These receptor sequences come from a man aged 25 to 40 who had been exposed to COVID-19.

V is TRBV11-2 and J is TRBJ2-7; 8 positions agree with TRBD1. Germline-derived CDR1 and CDR2 are SGHAT and FQNNGV. The CDR3 has 13 residues. The V segment lost 5 bases and the J segment 3 bases; nucleotides outside the gene matches: 3. Here the CDR3 DNA reads TGTGCCAGCAGCCTGGGACAGGTCTACGAGCAGTACTTC. Its protein product is CASSLGQVYEQYF. Looking up the rest from reference TRBV11-2 and TRBJ2-7 gives the full variable domain: EAGVAQSPRYKIIEKRQSVAFWCNPISGHATLYWYQQILGQGPKLLIQFQNNGVVDDSQLPKDRFSAERLKGVDSTLKIQPAKLEDSAVYLCASSLGQVYEQYFGPGTRLTVT.

The V and J genes are TRBV5-1 and TRBJ2-3, with a tentative D call TRBD2 (6 bases). The CDR3 extends over 14 amino acids. CDR1 and CDR2 from the germline V gene are SGHRS and YFSETQ. The V end lost 3 bases, the J end lost 2 bases, and 10 bases lay between the germline ends. CDR3 residues: CASSWGLATDTQYF. As DNA, the CDR3 is TGCGCCAGCAGCTGGGGACTTGCCACAGATACGCAGTATTTT.

The chain has TRBV19 and TRBJ2-5; 7 bases fit TRBD1. The J segment lost 3 bases and the V segment lost 6 bases, leaving 16 bases of the junction unmatched. Germline V gene sequence: CDR1 LNHDA, CDR2 SQIVND (reference sequence). The CDR3 consists of 17 residues. The CDR3 DNA follows: TGTGCCAGTAGCAAGATAGACCGGGACAGAGATAAAGAGACCCAGTACTTC. Amino acids: CASSKIDRDRDKETQYF.

This chain uses TRBV6-2 or TRBV6-3 with TRBJ2-7; TRBD2 agrees at 12 bases. Germline V CDR1 and CDR2: MNHEY, SVGEGT. The CDR3 spans 18 residues. Unmatched junction bases numbered 8, after V lost 2 bases and J lost 0 bases. The CDR3 DNA reads TGTGCCAGCAGTTACAGACTAGCGGGGGCCGCGAGCTCCTACGAGCAGTACTTC. Encoded protein: CASSYRLAGAASSYEQYF.

This chain joins TRBV9 and TRBJ1-6; 7 nucleotides align to TRBD1. The V segment lost 0 bases and the J segment 11 bases; nucleotides outside the gene matches: 5. Per the germline V gene, CDR1 is SGDLS and CDR2 is YYNGEE. The length of the CDR3 is 14 residues. CDR3 DNA: TGTGCCAGCAGCGTAGGTGTTACAGGGGCACCCCTCCACTTT. Protein product: CASSVGVTGAPLHF.

The genes are TRBV2 and TRBJ2-3, with 11 bases aligning to TRBD2. The V gene's germline CDR1 is SNHLY and CDR2 FYNNEI. Trimming at V came to 2 bases and at J to 0 bases, leaving 7 bases not matched to a gene. The CDR3 covers 18 residues. The CDR3 is CASSELLAGGLSTDTQYF. The CDR3 nucleotides are TGTGCCAGCAGTGAACTTCTAGCGGGGGGACTTAGCACAGATACGCAGTATTTT.

This chain connects TRBV19 to TRBJ1-1; the match to TRBD1 covers 11 bases. The CDR3 consists of 15 residues. J gave up 5 bases and V 6 bases, and 8 bases lay outside the gene matches. Looked up from germline, CDR1 is LNHDA and CDR2 is SQIVND (reference sequence). CDR3 sequence: CASSLSGTGGTEAFF. The CDR3 DNA follows: TGTGCCAGTAGCCTTTCCGGGACAGGGGGAACTGAAGCTTTCTTT.

The V gene is TRBV5-1, the J gene TRBJ1-5; D remains ambiguous. The CDR3 is 15 amino acids. V gave up 0 bases and J gave up 4 bases, with 11 bases separating them. The germline CDR1 and CDR2 sequences are SGHRS and YFSETQ. The CDR3, as DNA: TGCGCCAGCAGCTTGGAGGGCCAGCGGAATCAGCCCCAGCATTTT. Translating gives CASSLEGQRNQPQHF. The entire variable domain, with the rest obtained from reference TRBV5-1 and TRBJ1-5, is as follows: KAGVTQTPRYLIKTRGQQVTLSCSPISGHRSVSWYQQTPGQGLQFLFEYFSETQRNKGNFPGRFSGRQFSNSRSEMNVSTLELGDSALYLCASSLEGQRNQPQHFGDGTRLSIL.

V and J are TRBV5-1 and TRBJ2-7, with a possible D match to TRBD1 (6 bases). The CDR3 totals 14 residues. Trimming stripped 5 bases from V and 1 base from J, with 13 bases between. Per germline, CDR1 SGHRS and CDR2 YFSETQ. The CDR3 DNA reads TGCGCCAGCAGGGGATGGACAGAATCCTACGAGCAGTACTTC. This sequence encodes CASRGWTESYEQYF. The full variable domain, its missing parts supplied by reference TRBV5-1 and TRBJ2-7, is KAGVTQTPRYLIKTRGQQVTLSCSPISGHRSVSWYQQTPGQGLQFLFEYFSETQRNKGNFPGRFSGRQFSNSRSEMNVSTLELGDSALYLCASRGWTESYEQYFGPGTRLTVT.

CDR3 nucleotides: TGTGCCAGCAGTTTAGAGCATTTCTATGGCTACACCTTC. As protein: CASSLEHFYGYTF. The genes are TRBV12-3 or TRBV12-4 and TRBJ1-2; D gene unclear. CDR3 length: 13 amino acids. V was cut by 1 base and J by 4 bases, with 7 bases left in between.

The genes are TRBV11-2 and TRBJ2-7, with D perhaps TRBD2 (6 bases). Germline assignment: CDR1 SGHAT and CDR2 FQNNGV. CDR3 length: 16 amino acids. The V and J ends lost 5 bases and 2 bases respectively, with 19 bases between them. The CDR3 bases are TGTGCCAGCAGCCCCACGAATCCTAGGAGGGCCTACGAGCAGTACTTC. This sequence encodes CASSPTNPRRAYEQYF.

The chain joins TRBV7-6 to TRBJ1-6; the match to TRBD1 covers 7 bases. With V trimmed by 5 bases and J by 6 bases, 13 bases remained unmatched. This CDR3 has 17 residues. Germline V gives CDR1 SGHVS, CDR2 FNYEAQ. The CDR3 DNA is TGTGCCAGCAGCAGAAGGACAGGAGCTGAATTTAATTCACCCCTCCACTTT. Translating it yields CASSRRTGAEFNSPLHF.

This clone was detected once. The chain has TRBV4-1 and TRBJ1-6; 9 positions agree with TRBD1. Germline CDR1 is MGHRA and CDR2 is YSYEKL. Trimming cost V 3 bases and J 7 bases; bases outside gene matches: 7. This CDR3 is 16 amino acids long. This CDR3 is CASSHGQGIKNSPLHF. Here the CDR3 DNA reads TGCGCCAGCAGCCATGGACAGGGGATTAAGAATTCACCCCTCCACTTT.

This sequence joins TRBV4-2 and TRBJ2-7; 8 nucleotides align to TRBD1. CDR1 is LGHNA and CDR2 is YNFKEQ in the germline V gene. V gave up 4 bases and J gave up 3 bases; unmatched junction bases: 11. CDR3 size: 16 residues. The CDR3 DNA reads as TGTGCCAGCAGCCCAGAAGCTGGGACAGGCGGCTACGAGCAGTACTTC. This encodes CASSPEAGTGGYEQYF.

The rearrangement uses TRBV3-1 (or the pseudogene TRBV3-2) and TRBJ1-5; D not certain. Trimming removed 6 bases from V and 3 bases from J, with 9 bases in between. The CDR3 is made up of 13 amino acids. Germline V gene lookup returns CDR1 LGHDT and CDR2 YNNKEL (reference sequence). The CDR3 spells CASSWQDNQPQHF. The CDR3, as DNA: TGTGCCAGCAGTTGGCAGGACAATCAGCCCCAGCATTTT.

The chain couples TRBV10-2 to TRBJ1-1, with TRBD1 matching 11 bases. The V gene end was trimmed by 2 bases and the J gene end by 5 bases; junction bases not matched to a gene: 7. The CDR3 spans 16 residues. Germline CDR1 reads WSHSY; CDR2 reads SAAADI. CDR3 nucleotides: TGCGCCAGCAGTGAGGGACAGGGGGCAAGGAAGACTGAAGCTTTCTTT. It codes for CASSEGQGARKTEAFF.

The chain is built from TRBV19 and TRBJ1-1; no definite D call. The germline CDR1 and CDR2 sequences are LNHDA and SQIVND (reference sequence). V lost 6 bases and J lost 5, with 10 bases in between. This CDR3 region has 12 residues. The CDR3 here is CASSLGSTEAFF. CDR3 bases: TGTGCCAGTAGCCTGGGGAGTACTGAAGCTTTCTTT.

The rearrangement joins TRBV9 to TRBJ2-1; TRBD2 is a possible D gene (6 bases). The CDR3 contains 16 residues. V was trimmed by 0 bases and J by 8 bases, leaving 18 bases between them. CDR1 and CDR2 (germline): SGDLS, YYNGEE. CDR3 nucleotides: TGTGCCAGCAGCGTAGGGGTACTGGGGGGACCCGATGAGCAGTTCTTC. Protein product: CASSVGVLGGPDEQFF.

V gene TRBV19 combines with J gene TRBJ1-5; unclear D gene. Germline V lookup: CDR1 LNHDA, CDR2 SQIVND (reference sequence). The length of the CDR3 is 15 residues. V was pared by 7 bases and J by 7 bases, with 20 bases between. CDR3 amino acids: CASTPLRAGEQPQHF. The CDR3 DNA reads TGTGCCAGTACCCCCTTGAGGGCTGGAGAACAGCCCCAGCATTTT.

There are a few counts of this clone. Here the CDR3 DNA reads TGCGCCAGCAGCCATAGCGGGGGGGCAAAAGATACGCAGTATTTT. This sequence encodes CASSHSGGAKDTQYF. This sequence joins TRBV4-1 and TRBJ2-3, with 11 bases identical to TRBD2. The germline gives CDR1 MGHRA, CDR2 YSYEKL. The CDR3 runs to 15 residues. V lost 3 bases and J lost 5; bases outside the gene matches: 4.

J is TRBJ2-2 and V is TRBV10-3; TRBD2 aligns across 15 bases. The germline V gene has CDR1 ENHRY and CDR2 SYGVKD. The ends lost 4 bases at V and 6 bases at J; junction bases unmatched: 9. This CDR3 spans 18 amino acids. CDR3 residues: CAISGTSGGASLPGELFF. As DNA, the CDR3 is TGTGCCATCAGTGGGACTAGCGGGGGGGCGAGCTTGCCCGGGGAGCTGTTTTTT.

Details on this clone: The same CDR3 also results from other DNA sequences found in this sample. This sequence joins TRBV30 and TRBJ1-5; D not certain. The germline CDR1 and CDR2 sequences are GTSNPN and SVGIG (reference sequence). The CDR3 has 12 residues. V was pared by 1 base and J by 2 bases, with 3 bases between. As DNA, the CDR3 is TGTGCCTGGAGTGGAGGCAATCAGCCCCAGCATTTT. Its translation is CAWSGGNQPQHF.